Listed here is a single T cell receptor beta chain. What it binds is not known. These data originate in a study of CD8+ T cells in alopecia areata. Trimming at V came to 4 bases and at J to 5 bases, leaving 12 bases not matched to a gene. The CDR3 contains 16 residues. In germline, CDR1 is SGHKS, CDR2 YYEKEE (reference sequence). General study points: Scalp clonality, along with expanded CD8+ clones among the top 100, was significantly decreased by tofacitinib.

After isolation, RNA underwent reverse transcription to generate cDNA as the sequencing template. Sequencing used immunoSEQ multiplex PCR; TCRdb keeps in-frame clones, though not all of them. Among 120,000 or so clones listed, roughly 57% were seen once. Described treatment: oral pan-JAK inhibitor, 5-10 mg twice daily. The sequencing here drew on CD4+ T cells sorted from blood, taken at week 4, from a patient treated with tofacitinib. This chain connects TRBV5-5 to TRBJ2-1; TRBD2 aligns across 7 bases. This TCR came from a human donor with alopecia areata. Here the CDR3 reads CASSPLPGGSDNEQFF. The CDR3 DNA reads TGTGCCAGCAGCCCTCTCCCGGGGGGATCGGACAATGAGCAGTTCTTC.